What follows is one T cell receptor beta chain and its context. Its antigen is still unknown. Data came from immunoSEQ multiplex PCR; TCRdb stores just in-frame clones and leaves some out. Of tens of thousands of clones in the sample, approximately 81% were seen once. Germline lookup yields CDR1 SGHTA and CDR2 FQGNSA. The trim removed 0 bases at V and 5 bases at J, leaving 11 bases unmatched. CDR3 size: 18 residues. The data stem from a study of PD-L1 blockade in urothelial cancer. Study in general: Specimens of blood held a median count of roughly 150,000 T cells. Points from the study as a whole: A pretreatment blood TCR clonality that fell below the median predicted better progression-free and overall survival.

Each patient's cancer was a locally advanced or metastatic urothelial carcinoma. Each patient gave between 1 and 8 samples of peripheral blood mononuclear cells, which were collected pretreatment and during treatment. This clonotype was obtained from a man between 65 and 79 years old with urothelial cancer. The input for sequencing was PBMCs, taken around atezolizumab (anti-PD-L1) treatment. The V gene is TRBV7-2, the J gene TRBJ2-5; 11 nucleotides match TRBD2. CDR3 sequence: CASSLAVAGGRAAETQYF. The CDR3 coding sequence is TGTGCCAGCAGCTTAGCGGTAGCGGGAGGGCGGGCGGCTGAGACCCAGTACTTC.